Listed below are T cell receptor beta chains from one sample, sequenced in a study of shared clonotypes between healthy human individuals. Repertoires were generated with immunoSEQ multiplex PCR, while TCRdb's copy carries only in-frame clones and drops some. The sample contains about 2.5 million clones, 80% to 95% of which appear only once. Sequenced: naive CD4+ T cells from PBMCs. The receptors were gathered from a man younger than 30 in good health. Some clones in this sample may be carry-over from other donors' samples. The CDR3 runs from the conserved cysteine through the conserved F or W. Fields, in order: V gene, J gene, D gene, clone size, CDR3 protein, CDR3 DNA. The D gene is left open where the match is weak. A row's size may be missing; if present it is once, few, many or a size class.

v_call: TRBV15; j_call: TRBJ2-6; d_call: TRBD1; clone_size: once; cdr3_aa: CATSRSRQGVQSSGANVLTF; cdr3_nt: TGTGCCACCAGCAGATCAAGACAGGGGGTCCAAAGCTCTGGGGCCAACGTCCTGACTTTC
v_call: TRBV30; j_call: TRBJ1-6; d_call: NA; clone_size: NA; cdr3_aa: CAWTVHNSPLHF; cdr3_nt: TGTGCCTGGACGGTCCATAATTCACCCCTCCACTTT
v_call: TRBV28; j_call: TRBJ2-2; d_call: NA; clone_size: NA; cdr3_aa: CASSLGPAGELFF; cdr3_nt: TGTGCCAGCAGTCTAGGACCGGCCGGGGAGCTGTTTTTT
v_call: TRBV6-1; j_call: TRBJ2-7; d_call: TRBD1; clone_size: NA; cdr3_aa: CASRRQGAVGEQYF; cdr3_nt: TGTGCCAGCAGGAGACAGGGGGCAGTAGGCGAGCAGTACTTC
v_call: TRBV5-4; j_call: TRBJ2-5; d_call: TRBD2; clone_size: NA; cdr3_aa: CASSLAGAGGETQYF; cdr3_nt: TGTGCCAGCAGCCTGGCAGGGGCGGGGGGGGAGACCCAGTACTTC
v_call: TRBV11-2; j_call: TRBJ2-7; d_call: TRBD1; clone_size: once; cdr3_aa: CASSSLKRQGPKEQYF; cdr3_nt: TGTGCCAGCAGCTCATTGAAGAGACAGGGTCCAAAGGAGCAGTACTTC
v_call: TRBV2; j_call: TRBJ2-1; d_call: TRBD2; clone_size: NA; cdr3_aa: CASGTSSYNEQFF; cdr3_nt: TGTGCCAGCGGGACTAGCTCCTACAATGAGCAGTTCTTC
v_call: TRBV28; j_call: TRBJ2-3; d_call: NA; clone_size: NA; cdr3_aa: CASSSPGLTTDTQYF; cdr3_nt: TGTGCCAGCAGTTCCCCGGGACTGACCACAGATACGCAGTATTTT
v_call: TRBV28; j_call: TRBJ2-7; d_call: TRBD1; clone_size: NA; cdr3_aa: CASSLLGTGDYEQYF; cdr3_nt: TGTGCCAGCAGTTTACTCGGGACAGGGGACTACGAGCAGTACTTC
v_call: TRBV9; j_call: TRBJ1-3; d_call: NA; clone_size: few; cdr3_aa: CASSVVSSGNTIYF; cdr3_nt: TGTGCCAGCAGCGTAGTTAGCTCTGGAAACACCATATATTTT
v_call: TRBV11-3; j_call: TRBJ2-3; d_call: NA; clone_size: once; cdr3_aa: CASSLGPWAGAPSTDTQYF; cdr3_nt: TGTGCCAGCAGCTTGGGGCCTTGGGCAGGGGCCCCCAGCACAGATACGCAGTATTTT
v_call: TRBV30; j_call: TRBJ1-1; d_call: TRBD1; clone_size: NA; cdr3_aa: CAWSLERGDSPFF; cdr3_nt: TGTGCCTGGAGTCTGGAGCGCGGGGACAGCCCTTTCTTT
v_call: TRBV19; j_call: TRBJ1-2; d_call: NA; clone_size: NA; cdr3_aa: CASSRTPYGYTF; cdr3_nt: TGTGCCAGTAGTAGGACACCCTATGGCTACACCTTC
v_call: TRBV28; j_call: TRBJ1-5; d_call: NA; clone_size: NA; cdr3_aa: CASSLTGYQPQHF; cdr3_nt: TGTGCCAGCAGTTTAACGGGATATCAGCCCCAGCATTTT
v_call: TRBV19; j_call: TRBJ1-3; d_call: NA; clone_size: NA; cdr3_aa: CASSIRQQPNSGNTIYF; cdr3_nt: TGTGCCAGTAGTATCCGACAGCAGCCCAACTCTGGAAACACCATATATTTT
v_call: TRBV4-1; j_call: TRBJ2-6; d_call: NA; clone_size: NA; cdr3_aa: CASSQEYRVSGANVLTF; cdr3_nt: TGCGCCAGCAGCCAAGAGTATCGGGTCTCTGGGGCCAACGTCCTGACTTTC
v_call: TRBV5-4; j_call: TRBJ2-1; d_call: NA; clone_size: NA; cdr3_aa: CASSLRQPDNEQFF; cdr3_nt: TGTGCCAGCAGCTTGCGACAGCCCGACAATGAGCAGTTCTTC
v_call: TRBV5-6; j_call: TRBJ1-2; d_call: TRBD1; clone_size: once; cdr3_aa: CASKRQGENYGYTF; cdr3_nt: TGTGCCAGCAAACGACAGGGTGAAAACTATGGCTACACCTTC
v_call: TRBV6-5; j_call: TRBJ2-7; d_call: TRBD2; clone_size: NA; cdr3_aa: CASSYSLAGSYEQYF; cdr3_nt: TGTGCCAGCAGTTACTCACTAGCGGGTTCCTACGAGCAGTACTTC
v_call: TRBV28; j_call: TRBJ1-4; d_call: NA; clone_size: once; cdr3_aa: CASSPGGGSTNEKLFF; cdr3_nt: TGTGCCAGCAGTCCGGGGGGGGGCTCGACTAATGAAAAACTGTTTTTT
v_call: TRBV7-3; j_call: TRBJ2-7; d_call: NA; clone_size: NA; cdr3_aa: CASSSYARVPSDEQYF; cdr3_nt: TGTGCCAGCAGCTCATACGCGAGGGTTCCCTCGGATGAGCAGTACTTC
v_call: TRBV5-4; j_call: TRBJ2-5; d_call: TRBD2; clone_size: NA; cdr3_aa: CASSLRLAGVETQYF; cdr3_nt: TGTGCCAGCAGCCTTCGACTAGCGGGAGTAGAGACCCAGTACTTC
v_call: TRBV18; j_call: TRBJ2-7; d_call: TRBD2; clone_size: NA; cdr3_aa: CASSPLRPGLAGAYEQYF; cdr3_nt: TGTGCCAGCTCACCCCTGAGACCGGGACTAGCGGGGGCCTACGAGCAGTACTTC
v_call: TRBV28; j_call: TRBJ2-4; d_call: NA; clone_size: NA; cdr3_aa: CASSSRGEGNIQYF; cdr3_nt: TGTGCCAGCAGTTCCAGGGGCGAGGGCAACATTCAGTACTTC
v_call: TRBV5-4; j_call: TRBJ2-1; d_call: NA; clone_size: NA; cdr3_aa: CASSLAGGNNEQFF; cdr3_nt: TGTGCCAGCAGCTTGGCGGGCGGGAACAATGAGCAGTTCTTC
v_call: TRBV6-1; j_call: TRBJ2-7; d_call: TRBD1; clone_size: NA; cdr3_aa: CASRTTGGHEQYF; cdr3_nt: TGTGCCAGCAGAACTACAGGGGGCCACGAGCAGTACTTC
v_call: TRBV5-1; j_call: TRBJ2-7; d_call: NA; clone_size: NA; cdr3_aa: CASSTDSRIGVEQYF; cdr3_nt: TGCGCCAGCAGCACTGATAGTAGAATCGGGGTCGAGCAGTACTTC